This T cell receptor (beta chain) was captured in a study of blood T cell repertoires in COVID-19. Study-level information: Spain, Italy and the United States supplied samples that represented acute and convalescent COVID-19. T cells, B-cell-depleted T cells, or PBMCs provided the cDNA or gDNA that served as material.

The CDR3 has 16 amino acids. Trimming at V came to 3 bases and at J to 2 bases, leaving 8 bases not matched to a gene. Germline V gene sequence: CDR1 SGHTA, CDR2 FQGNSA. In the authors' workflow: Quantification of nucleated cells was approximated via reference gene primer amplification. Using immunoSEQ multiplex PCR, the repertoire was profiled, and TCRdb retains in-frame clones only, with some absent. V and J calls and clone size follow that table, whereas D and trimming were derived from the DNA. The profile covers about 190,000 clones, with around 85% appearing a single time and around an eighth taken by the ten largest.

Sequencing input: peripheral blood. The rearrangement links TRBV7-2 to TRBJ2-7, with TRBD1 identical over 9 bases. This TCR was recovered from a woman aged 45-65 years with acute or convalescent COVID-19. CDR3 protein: CASSLGLGTGTYEQYF. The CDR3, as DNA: TGTGCCAGCAGCTTGGGGCTGGGGACAGGGACCTACGAGCAGTACTTC.